The next 25 T cell receptor beta chains were all read from a single sample in a study of naive and memory T cell subsets. Study findings and constraints: Possibly reflecting memory cells re-expressing CD45RA, a few larger clonotypes occurred in naive repertoires, especially CD8.

These receptors are not linked to any known antigen. Both TRBC1 and TRBC2 were covered by a beta constant-region primer of two equimolar oligonucleotides. Four rounds of PCR amplified the ligated cDNA using nested alpha and beta constant-region primers plus SP2. TCRdb re-derived calls from the UMI-ligation and nested PCR reads in MiXCR, one entry per CDR3 protein. The data contain approximately 100,000 distinct CDR3 sequences, around 13% of them seen just once; the ten biggest clones take up around 2.7%. Sequences were obtained from naive CD8+ T cells from blood. Receptor source: a human donor in good health.

This clonotype was counted ten times or more. V usage is TRBV4-3 and J usage is TRBJ1-4; no firm D call. The CDR3 runs 15 residues. Germline-derived CDR1 and CDR2 are LGHNA and YSLEER. Trimming pared 4 bases from V and 4 bases from J, leaving 13 bases between. The CDR3 region is CASSLYPELNEKLFF. The CDR3 DNA is TGCGCCAGCAGCCTATACCCGGAGCTTAATGAAAAACTGTTTTTT.

At least ten counts were recorded for this clonotype. In nucleotides, the CDR3 is TGTGCCACTCACGACAGAAGCAATCAGCCCCAGCATTTT. It codes for CATHDRSNQPQHF. The V and J genes are TRBV19 and TRBJ1-5; perhaps TRBD1 as D (5 bases). V lost 10 bases to trimming and J lost 1 base, with 11 bases between them. The CDR3 spans 13 residues. Germline-derived CDR1 and CDR2 are LNHDA and SQIVND (reference sequence).

This clonotype was detected only a few times. The rearrangement links TRBV12-3 or TRBV12-4 to TRBJ2-2, with D maybe TRBD1 (6 bases). V lost 6 bases, J lost 5 bases, and 10 bases lay in between. The CDR3 sequence is 13 residues long. The CDR3 loop reads CASRDTGTGELFF. The CDR3 DNA sequence: TGTGCCAGCAGAGACACAGGGACCGGGGAGCTGTTTTTT.

This clonotype was seen a few times. This chain's CDR3 is CASSSNHGGLNTEAFF. CDR3 DNA sequence: TGTGCCAGCAGTTCCAATCACGGGGGACTTAACACTGAAGCTTTCTTT. The rearrangement links TRBV6-2 or TRBV6-3 to TRBJ1-1; D perhaps matches TRBD1 (5 bases). V was trimmed by 4 bases and J by 2 bases, leaving 17 bases between them. CDR1 and CDR2 from the germline V gene are MNHEY and SVGEGT. The CDR3 is 16 residues long.

This clonotype has more than one count but fewer than ten. This sequence joins TRBV2 and TRBJ2-4; D is perhaps TRBD1 or TRBD2 (5 bases each). The CDR3 covers 17 residues. Germline V lookup: CDR1 SNHLY, CDR2 FYNNEI. V dropped 2 bases and J dropped 10 bases, with 24 bases sitting between them. The CDR3 loop is CASSERGPSLSTVIQYF. In nucleotides, the CDR3 is TGTGCCAGCAGTGAACGGGGCCCGAGTCTCTCTACAGTTATTCAGTACTTC.

This clonotype has just a few counts. The rearrangement links TRBV15 to TRBJ2-2; D unresolved. CDR1 is LNHNV, CDR2 YYDKDF, per germline (reference sequence). Between the trimmed V and J ends, which lost 0 bases and 2 bases, there was a span of 1 base. The CDR3 consists of 13 residues. CDR3 in amino acids: CATSRENTGELFF. The CDR3 DNA sequence: TGTGCCACCAGCAGAGAAAACACCGGGGAGCTGTTTTTT.

The chain carries TRBV21-1 and TRBJ1-2; the table assigns TRBD1, which was not confirmed against the DNA. TRBV21-1 represents a pseudogene. The CDR3 is 19 residues long. In DNA form, the CDR3 reads TGTGCCAGCAGCAATGAGACCCGGGACAGGGAAGGGAAGGGGGGTGGCTACACCTTC. Translated: CASSNETRDREGKGGGYTF.

This clonotype was found many times. The CDR3 DNA sequence: TGTGCCAGCTCAGTACAGGGTCTCGAGACCCAGTACTTC. This encodes CASSVQGLETQYF. The chain is built from TRBV18 and TRBJ2-5, with TRBD1 as a possible D gene (6 bases). The CDR3 contains 13 residues. Germline V CDR1 and CDR2: KGHSH, LQKENI. V lost 5 bases to trimming and J lost 5 bases, with 12 bases between them.

This clonotype was counted ten times or more. The chain has TRBV29-1 and TRBJ1-1; D remains ambiguous. V was trimmed by 3 bases and J by 0 bases, leaving 8 bases between them. This CDR3 is built from 13 residues. In germline, CDR1 is SQVTM, CDR2 ANQGSEA. CDR3 sequence reads: CSVEAELNTEAFF. The DNA of the CDR3 is TGCAGCGTTGAGGCTGAACTGAACACTGAAGCTTTCTTT.

This clonotype was seen repeatedly, ten times or more. The chain couples TRBV29-1 to TRBJ2-1; D ambiguous. This CDR3 comprises 15 residues. CDR1 is SQVTM, CDR2 ANQGSEA, per germline. Trimming removed 0 bases at V and 0 bases at J, with 9 bases between. The CDR3 sequence: CSVEDISGSYNEQFF. DNA for the CDR3: TGCAGCGTTGAAGATATTAGTGGCTCCTACAATGAGCAGTTCTTC.

This chain connects TRBV20-1 to TRBJ1-2; D may be TRBD1 (6 bases). Trimming left V 3 bases short and J 8 bases short, with 16 bases between. Germline V lookup: CDR1 DFQATT, CDR2 SNEGSKA (reference sequence). The CDR3 spans 13 residues. CDR3 in DNA: TGCAGTGCTAGCAACAGGGACGATAGAGGCTACACCTTC. Protein product: CSASNRDDRGYTF.

This clonotype was counted many times. The chain joins TRBV12-3 or TRBV12-4 to TRBJ1-5; D is uncertain. The germline V and J ends were trimmed by 4 bases and 1 base, with 11 bases remaining between them. This CDR3 contains 15 residues. CDR3 region: CASSSTFLSNQPQHF. The CDR3 nucleotides are TGTGCCAGCAGTTCAACATTCTTAAGCAATCAGCCCCAGCATTTT.

The sample holds many counts of this clonotype. The rearrangement uses TRBV5-1 and TRBJ1-2; TRBD1 agrees at 7 bases. The CDR3 is 15 amino acids. CDR1 and CDR2 (germline): SGHRS, YFSETQ. Unmatched junction bases numbered 8, after V lost 4 bases and J lost 2 bases. The CDR3 is CASSPGGASNYGYTF. The CDR3 DNA sequence: TGCGCCAGCAGCCCAGGGGGGGCATCGAACTATGGCTACACCTTC. The full variable domain, in which reference TRBV5-1 and TRBJ1-2 provide the parts outside the CDR3, is KAGVTQTPRYLIKTRGQQVTLSCSPISGHRSVSWYQQTPGQGLQFLFEYFSETQRNKGNFPGRFSGRQFSNSRSEMNVSTLELGDSALYLCASSPGGASNYGYTFGSGTRLTVV.

This clonotype was seen a handful of times. The V gene is TRBV27, the J gene TRBJ1-1; 7 bases map to TRBD1. V lost 5 bases, J lost 11 bases, and 8 bases stayed unmatched. The CDR3 runs 12 residues. The germline gives CDR1 MNHEY, CDR2 SMNVEV (reference sequence). The CDR3 region is CASSPSGQAAFF. The DNA of the CDR3 is TGTGCCAGCAGTCCATCCGGACAGGCGGCTTTCTTT.

This clonotype was seen a handful of times. The V and J genes are TRBV20-1 and TRBJ2-1; no firm D call. V lost 3 bases and J 6 bases, leaving 9 bases between the germline ends. Germline assignment: CDR1 DFQATT and CDR2 SNEGSKA (reference sequence). The CDR3 is 12 amino acids. CDR3 amino acids: CSASWRFNEQFF. The DNA for the CDR3 is TGCAGTGCTAGCTGGCGGTTCAATGAGCAGTTCTTC.

This clonotype came up a few times. CDR3: CASTPGTGNQPQHF. In nucleotides, the CDR3 is TGTGCCAGCACTCCCGGGACAGGCAATCAGCCCCAGCATTTT. The V and J genes are TRBV6-2 or TRBV6-3 and TRBJ1-5, with TRBD1 matching over 7 bases. CDR3 length: 14 amino acids. J lost 2 bases, V lost 7 bases, and 5 bases had no gene match. Looked up from germline, CDR1 is MNHEY and CDR2 is SVGEGT.

In its sample, this clonotype was seen a few times. V is TRBV28 and J is TRBJ2-5, with TRBD2 as a possible D gene (6 bases). Germline V CDR1 and CDR2: MDHEN, SYDVKM. V was shortened by 7 bases and J by 3 bases, with 9 bases between the two germline ends. The CDR3 length is 12 residues. The CDR3 region is CASTPGEETQYF. The CDR3 DNA reads as TGTGCCAGCACGCCGGGGGAAGAGACCCAGTACTTC.

The chain links TRBV27 to TRBJ2-7; 13 bases agree with TRBD2. Trimming at V came to 4 bases and at J to 5 bases, leaving 8 bases not matched to a gene. Per the germline V gene, CDR1 is MNHEY and CDR2 is SMNVEV (reference sequence). The CDR3 is 16 amino acids. CDR3 in amino acids: CASSSRLAGGLNEQYF. CDR3 in DNA: TGTGCCAGCAGTTCCAGACTAGCGGGAGGCTTAAACGAGCAGTACTTC.

This clonotype was detected ten times or more. The J gene is TRBJ1-5, the V gene TRBV5-5; tentative D call: TRBD1 (5 bases). The CDR3 spans 13 residues. V dropped 1 base and J dropped 4 bases, with 6 bases sitting between them. Germline V gives CDR1 SGHKS, CDR2 YYEKEE (reference sequence). CDR3 in amino acids: CASSLWGNQPQHF. The CDR3 nucleotides read TGTGCCAGCAGCTTGTGGGGGAATCAGCCCCAGCATTTT.

This clonotype was seen more than once but under ten times. This chain links TRBV7-9 with TRBJ2-7; the D is unclear. The V gene's germline CDR1 is SEHNR and CDR2 FQNEAQ (reference sequence). V was pared by 5 bases and J by 0 bases, with 14 bases between. The CDR3 is 15 amino acids. The CDR3 sequence is CASSPGRFNSYEQYF. The CDR3 nucleotides are TGTGCCAGCAGCCCCGGACGCTTTAACTCCTACGAGCAGTACTTC. Full variable domain (remainder filled in from reference TRBV7-9 and TRBJ2-7): DTGVSQNPRHKITKRGQNVTFRCDPISEHNRLYWYRQTLGQGPEFLTYFQNEAQLEKSRLLSDRFSAERPKGSFSTLEIQRTEQGDSAMYLCASSPGRFNSYEQYFGPGTRLTVT.

The chain employs TRBV4-3 and TRBJ2-1; D is unclear. Trimming took 0 bases from V and 8 from J, leaving 11 bases between them. CDR1 is LGHNA and CDR2 is YSLEER in the germline V gene. The CDR3 covers 14 residues. The CDR3 DNA sequence: TGCGCCAGCAGCCAAGATGTGGCTCTCGATGAGCAGTTCTTC. Translation: CASSQDVALDEQFF.

The chain couples TRBV4-3 to TRBJ1-4, with D perhaps TRBD1 (5 bases). The CDR3 extends over 14 amino acids. Trimming took off 3 bases at V and 2 bases at J, with 7 bases between the two ends. CDR1 and CDR2 from the germline V gene are LGHNA and YSLEER. CDR3 sequence reads: CASSHGGTNEKLFF. Written as DNA, the CDR3 is TGCGCCAGCAGCCATGGGGGGACTAATGAAAAACTGTTTTTT.

The V call is TRBV5-4, the J call TRBJ2-7; possible D gene TRBD1, 6 bases. The CDR3 spans 14 residues. The V end was cut by 0 bases, the J end by 6 bases, with 13 bases between. CDR1 SGHNT and CDR2 YYREEE come from the germline V gene (reference sequence). CDR3 loop: CASSLGRQESEQYF. DNA for the CDR3: TGTGCCAGCAGCTTGGGGAGACAGGAGAGCGAGCAGTACTTC.

This clonotype came up once. The J gene is TRBJ2-1, the V gene TRBV20-1; 11 bases fit TRBD2. The germline V gene has CDR1 DFQATT and CDR2 SNEGSKA (reference sequence). This CDR3 is built from 19 residues. V shed 6 bases, J shed 0 bases, and the junction held 16 bases outside the gene matches. The CDR3 DNA follows: TGCAGTGCGTCCACCGGGACTAGCGGTCCCAAGAGCTCCTACAATGAGCAGTTCTTC. Amino acids: CSASTGTSGPKSSYNEQFF.

This clonotype was observed a handful of times. The chain uses TRBV27 and TRBJ2-3, with 8 nucleotides matching TRBD2. Germline V gene lookup returns CDR1 MNHEY and CDR2 SMNVEV (reference sequence). Trimming at V came to 7 bases and at J to 6 bases, leaving 15 bases not matched to a gene. The CDR3 runs 16 residues. CDR3 residues: CASTGLAGQVRDTQYF. In DNA, the CDR3 is TGTGCCAGCACAGGACTAGCAGGCCAAGTTCGGGATACGCAGTATTTT.